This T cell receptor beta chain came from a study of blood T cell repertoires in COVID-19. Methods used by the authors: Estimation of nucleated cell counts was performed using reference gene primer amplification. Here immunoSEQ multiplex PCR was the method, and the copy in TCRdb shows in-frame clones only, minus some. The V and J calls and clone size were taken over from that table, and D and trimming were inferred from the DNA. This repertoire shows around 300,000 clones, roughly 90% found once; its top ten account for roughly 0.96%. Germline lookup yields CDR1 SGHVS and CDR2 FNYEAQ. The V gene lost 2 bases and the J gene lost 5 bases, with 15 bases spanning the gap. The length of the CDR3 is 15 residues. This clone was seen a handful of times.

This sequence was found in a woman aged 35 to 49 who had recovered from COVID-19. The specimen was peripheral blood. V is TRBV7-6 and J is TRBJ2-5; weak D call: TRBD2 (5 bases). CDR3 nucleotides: TGTGCCAGCAGCTTACAGGAGAAATGGAGGGAGACCCAGTACTTC. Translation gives CASSLQEKWRETQYF.